The present T cell receptor (beta chain) was sequenced within a study of blood T cell repertoires in COVID-19. The overall study: Acute and convalescent COVID-19 specimens originated in the United States, Italy and Spain.

Trimming cost V 3 bases and J 6 bases, with 16 bases left between them. Looked up from germline, CDR1 is SEHNR and CDR2 is FQNEAQ (reference sequence). This CDR3 comprises 15 residues. Original analysis: Researchers report that nucleated cell counts were estimated from reference gene primer amplification. Libraries were prepared by immunoSEQ multiplex PCR; TCRdb keeps only in-frame clonotypes and omits some of them. Clone size and the V and J calls come from that table; the DNA yielded D and trimming. The repertoire holds 120,000 to 150,000 clones, with under 85% as singletons. The source material was peripheral blood. The TCR sequence derives from a woman aged 80 or over in a cohort sampled during active or convalescent COVID-19. The chain employs TRBV7-9 and TRBJ2-3; D uncertain. The CDR3 DNA reads as TGTGCCAGCAGCTTTGACACCTCCCTCGTGGATACGCAGTATTTT. This sequence encodes CASSFDTSLVDTQYF.